This paragraph covers one TCR beta chain sequence. This CDR3 spans 16 amino acids. Germline-derived CDR1 and CDR2 are MNHEY and SMNVEV (reference sequence). The V and J ends lost 8 bases and 0 bases respectively, with 16 bases between them. This specimen belongs to a study of blood T cell repertoires in COVID-19. Background on the study: From the United States, Italy and Spain came samples of acute and convalescent COVID-19.

Authors' processing steps: The authors estimated nucleated cell counts from reference gene primer amplification. Measured with immunoSEQ multiplex PCR; TCRdb has only the in-frame clones, and not every one. The V and J calls and clone size were taken over from that table, and D and trimming were inferred from the DNA. The profile shows 120,000 or so clones, around four fifths of them singletons. The receptor was derived from an older man with active or convalescent COVID-19. The gene calls are TRBV27 and TRBJ2-2, with D maybe TRBD1 (6 bases). Material for sequencing was peripheral blood. CDR3: CASPSPGTTNTGELFF. In nucleotides, the CDR3 is TGTGCCAGCCCCAGCCCCGGGACAACGAACACCGGGGAGCTGTTTTTT.